A single sample is the source of the 21 T cell receptor beta chains below, sequenced in a study of blood T cell repertoires in COVID-19. TCRdb's copy holds only in-frame clones and misses some; the assay was immunoSEQ multiplex PCR. The data contain approximately 150,000 clones, around 87% of them singletons. Sequenced input: peripheral blood. These receptors were obtained from a woman in her sixties or seventies with active or convalescent COVID-19.

The V call is TRBV9, the J call TRBJ2-3; D is possibly TRBD1 (6 bases). Germline-derived CDR1 and CDR2 are SGDLS and YYNGEE. The CDR3 spans 16 residues. Between the trimmed V and J ends, which lost 2 bases and 0 bases, there was a span of 13 bases. As DNA, the CDR3 is TGTGCCAGCAGCGTTCTTGTGGGGGCTAGCACAGATACGCAGTATTTT. Translation gives CASSVLVGASTDTQYF.

The rearrangement joins TRBV14 to TRBJ1-2; 8 nucleotides align to TRBD1. CDR3 size: 15 residues. Germline V CDR1 and CDR2: SGHDN, FVKESK. The V and J ends lost 2 bases and 4 bases, in that order; junction bases with no gene match: 6. In DNA, the CDR3 is TGTGCCAGCAGCCAATCGAGGACAGGGTCCTATGGCTACACCTTC. It specifies CASSQSRTGSYGYTF. Full variable domain (missing parts from reference TRBV14 and TRBJ1-2): EAGVTQFPSHSVIEKGQTVTLRCDPISGHDNLYWYRRVMGKEIKFLLHFVKESKQDESGMPNNRFLAERTGGTYSTLKVQPAELEDSGVYFCASSQSRTGSYGYTFGSGTRLTVV.

On this clone itself: Within the sample, other DNA sequences also encode this same CDR3. The chain couples TRBV5-6 to TRBJ1-2; D is unresolved. The CDR3 sequence is 12 residues long. Germline V gene data show CDR1 as SGHDT and CDR2 as YYEEEE. The V end lost 2 bases, the J end lost 4 bases, and 6 bases lay between the germline ends. The DNA of the CDR3 is TGTGCCAGCAGCTTATCCAGCTATGGCTACACCTTC. Amino acids: CASSLSSYGYTF. The full variable domain, in which reference TRBV5-6 and TRBJ1-2 provide the parts outside the CDR3, is DAGVTQSPTHLIKTRGQQVTLRCSPKSGHDTVSWYQQALGQGPQFIFQYYEEEERQRGNFPDRFSGHQFPNYSSELNVNALLLGDSALYLCASSLSSYGYTFGSGTRLTVV.

The gene calls are TRBV6-1 and TRBJ1-2; a possible D gene is TRBD1 (6 bases). Germline-derived CDR1 and CDR2 are MNHNS and SASEGT. The CDR3 contains 19 residues. V was shortened by 4 bases and J by 2 bases, with 26 bases between the two germline ends. CDR3 region: CASSGRSVAMKTGNYGYTF. The CDR3 DNA sequence: TGTGCCAGCAGTGGGAGGAGTGTGGCCATGAAGACAGGCAACTATGGCTACACCTTC.

The rearrangement uses TRBV12-3 or TRBV12-4 and TRBJ1-1; D possibly corresponds to TRBD1 (6 bases). V shed 8 bases and J shed 4 bases, with 14 bases lying between them. This CDR3 has 13 amino acids. The CDR3, as DNA: TGTGCCAGCGAGAAACAGGGATTCACTGAAGCTTTCTTT. It encodes CASEKQGFTEAFF.

This chain joins TRBV2 and TRBJ2-7, with 8 nucleotides matching TRBD1. CDR1 is SNHLY, CDR2 FYNNEI, per germline. J gave up 6 bases and V 5 bases, and 9 bases lay outside the gene matches. The CDR3 loop spans 14 amino acids. The CDR3 coding sequence is TGTGCCAGCAGTTTGGGACAGGTTTCGGGCGAGCAGTACTTC. It codes for CASSLGQVSGEQYF. The variable domain in full, completed from reference TRBV2 and TRBJ2-7, reads EPEVTQTPSHQVTQMGQEVILRCVPISNHLYFYWYRQILGQKVEFLVSFYNNEISEKSEIFDDQFSVERPDGSNFTLKIRSTKLEDSAMYFCASSLGQVSGEQYFGPGTRLTVT.

This rearrangement joins TRBV7-9 to TRBJ2-1; D is uncertain. Per the germline V gene, CDR1 is SEHNR and CDR2 is FQNEAQ (reference sequence). The CDR3 is 14 residues long. Trimming removed 5 bases at V and 0 bases at J, with 8 bases between. CDR3: CASSPTSSYNEQFF. The CDR3 region has the DNA TGTGCCAGCAGCCCAACAAGCTCCTACAATGAGCAGTTCTTC.

The J gene is TRBJ2-1, the V gene TRBV4-3; TRBD1 agrees at 7 bases. V trimming: 0 bases; J trimming: 4 bases; junction bases outside the gene matches: 12. Germline lookup yields CDR1 LGHNA and CDR2 YSLEER. This CDR3 has 18 amino acids. CDR3 DNA sequence: TGCGCCAGCAGCCAAGATACCCCGGACAGGCGAGCGTACAATGAGCAGTTCTTC. Protein product: CASSQDTPDRRAYNEQFF.

The chain employs TRBV3-1 (or the pseudogene TRBV3-2) and TRBJ2-7; TRBD1 agrees at 7 bases. Germline V CDR1 and CDR2: LGHDT, YNNKEL (reference sequence). The CDR3 has 14 residues. After removal of 0 bases from V and 2 bases from J, the junction contained 1 base not matched to a gene. DNA of the CDR3: TGTGCCAGCAGCCAAGAAGGGGGCACCTACGAGCAGTACTTC. This encodes CASSQEGGTYEQYF.

This clone was seen a single time. The chain couples TRBV3-1 (or the pseudogene TRBV3-2) to TRBJ1-1; tentative D call: TRBD1 (6 bases). The germline V and J ends were trimmed by 6 bases and 3 bases, with 14 bases remaining between them. The germline gives CDR1 LGHDT, CDR2 YNNKEL (reference sequence). This CDR3 spans 14 amino acids. CDR3: CASSHGDTHTEAFF. The CDR3 coding sequence is TGTGCCAGCAGTCATGGGGACACCCACACTGAAGCTTTCTTT.

The chain recombines TRBV7-2 with TRBJ1-2, with a weak D call TRBD1 (5 bases). Germline CDR1 is SGHTA and CDR2 is FQGNSA. This CDR3 has 13 amino acids. With 5 bases removed from V and 6 bases from J, the gap between germline ends came to 13 bases. The CDR3 DNA follows: TGTGCCAGCAGCCCCTTGGCCAGGGATGGCTACACCTTC. It codes for CASSPLARDGYTF.

This clone has more than one count but fewer than ten. V and J are TRBV11-3 and TRBJ1-1; D is perhaps TRBD1 (6 bases). The V gene's germline CDR1 is SGHNT and CDR2 YENEEA. Between the trimmed V and J ends, which lost 2 bases and 6 bases, there was a span of 16 bases. The CDR3 loop spans 15 amino acids. CDR3 DNA sequence: TGTGCCAGCAGCTTAAGCGCAGGGGCTGATGCTGAAGCTTTCTTT. Protein: CASSLSAGADAEAFF. The whole variable domain, remainder taken from reference TRBV11-3 and TRBJ1-1, is EAGVVQSPRYKIIEKKQPVAFWCNPISGHNTLYWYLQNLGQGPELLIRYENEEAVDDSQLPKDRFSAERLKGVDSTLKIQPAELGDSAVYLCASSLSAGADAEAFFGQGTRLTVV.

J is TRBJ1-2 and V is TRBV4-1, with 7 bases aligning to TRBD1. Germline CDR1 reads MGHRA; CDR2 reads YSYEKL. CDR3 length: 15 amino acids. V was clipped by 4 bases and J by 2 bases; unmatched bases: 7. CDR3 nucleotides: TGCGCCAGCAGCCCAGGGACAGCCAACAACTATGGCTACACCTTC. It translates to CASSPGTANNYGYTF.

CDR3 in DNA: TGTGCCAGCATCACCCGAGCTCAAGCTTTCTTT. It codes for CASITRAQAFF. The genes are TRBV9 and TRBJ1-1; D not certain. V was clipped by 6 bases and J by 9 bases, with 12 bases between them. The CDR3 runs 11 residues. Germline V gene data show CDR1 as SGDLS and CDR2 as YYNGEE.

This clone was counted a single time. The chain links TRBV10-2 to TRBJ2-7; no clear D gene. CDR1 WSHSY and CDR2 SAAADI come from the germline V gene. The CDR3 is made up of 13 amino acids. V lost 2 bases to trimming and J lost 1 base, with 6 bases between them. CDR3 protein: CASSEGLSYEQYF. Here the CDR3 DNA reads TGCGCCAGCAGTGAGGGCCTTTCCTACGAGCAGTACTTC.

This chain uses TRBV3-1 (or the pseudogene TRBV3-2) with TRBJ1-1, with TRBD1 matching over 9 bases. The CDR3 has 16 amino acids. J lost 5 bases, V lost 4 bases, and 11 bases had no gene match. The germline gives CDR1 LGHDT, CDR2 YNNKEL (reference sequence). The DNA of the CDR3 is TGTGCCAGCAGCCCGGTCCCGGGACAGGGTTATACTGAAGCTTTCTTT. It is translated as CASSPVPGQGYTEAFF.

CDR3 nucleotides: TGTGCCAGCAGCTCGAGGACAGGGGGCGGTGGCTACACCTTC. Its protein product is CASSSRTGGGGYTF. The gene calls are TRBV9 and TRBJ1-2, with 11 nucleotides matching TRBD1. Germline V CDR1 and CDR2: SGDLS, YYNGEE. After removal of 4 bases from V and 7 bases from J, the junction contained 6 bases not matched to a gene. This CDR3 is built from 14 residues.

This clone was seen a few times. CDR3 residues: CASSSGVLGLAGGHNEQFF. The CDR3 DNA sequence: TGTGCCAGCAGCTCAGGGGTTCTGGGTTTAGCGGGGGGCCACAATGAGCAGTTCTTC. The chain is built from TRBV11-3 and TRBJ2-1, with 10 bases matching TRBD2. This CDR3 region has 19 residues. Germline V gives CDR1 SGHNT, CDR2 YENEEA. V was pared by 4 bases and J by 5 bases, with 17 bases of the junction left unmatched.

The V and J genes are TRBV30 and TRBJ1-3; D uncertain. This CDR3 spans 13 amino acids. Germline CDR1 GTSNPN, CDR2 SVGIG (reference sequence). The V gene lost 4 bases and the J gene lost 0 bases, with 7 bases spanning the gap. The CDR3, as DNA: TGTGCCTGGACGGGGAGCTCTGGAAACACCATATATTTT. This translates into CAWTGSSGNTIYF.

The chain links TRBV6-2 or TRBV6-3 to TRBJ2-7; D is possibly TRBD1 (5 bases). Trimming cost V 1 base and J 7 bases, with 5 bases left between them. Germline CDR1 MNHEY, CDR2 SVGEGT. The length of the CDR3 is 11 residues. The CDR3 spells CASSYWTEQYF. DNA for the CDR3: TGTGCCAGCAGTTACTGGACAGAGCAGTACTTC.

The J gene is TRBJ2-3, the V gene TRBV19; TRBD2 agrees at 8 bases. The V gene end was trimmed by 8 bases and the J gene end by 4 bases; junction bases not matched to a gene: 11. This CDR3 contains 15 residues. Germline-derived CDR1 and CDR2 are LNHDA and SQIVND (reference sequence). The CDR3 region is CASQALGGAADTQYF. CDR3 DNA sequence: TGTGCCAGTCAAGCTCTCGGGGGGGCGGCAGATACGCAGTATTTT.